A single sample is the source of the 11 T cell receptor beta chains below, sequenced in a study of blood T cell repertoires in COVID-19. Using immunoSEQ multiplex PCR, the repertoire was profiled, and TCRdb retains in-frame clones only, with some absent. The sample lists more than 100,000 clones, 90% occurring once. The sample taken for sequencing was peripheral blood. These receptors were collected from a woman in her sixties or seventies with COVID-19, enrolled during active disease.

The chain links TRBV11-2 to TRBJ1-1; possible D gene TRBD1, 6 bases. This CDR3 has 12 amino acids. Looked up from germline, CDR1 is SGHAT and CDR2 is FQNNGV. Trimming stripped 6 bases from V and 11 bases from J, with 16 bases between. CDR3 bases: TGTGCCAGCAGGCGGACAGCTTCCATGGCTTTCTTT. It yields the protein CASRRTASMAFF.

The V gene is TRBV6-2 or TRBV6-3, the J gene TRBJ1-1; the D gene is possibly TRBD1 (5 bases). Between the trimmed V and J ends, which lost 0 bases and 4 bases, there was a span of 9 bases. The CDR3 totals 14 residues. In germline, CDR1 is MNHEY, CDR2 SVGEGT. CDR3 bases: TGTGCCAGCAGTTACTCAGGGGTAGTCACTGAAGCTTTCTTT. Protein sequence: CASSYSGVVTEAFF.

The V call is TRBV6-5, the J call TRBJ1-2, with D tentatively TRBD1 (6 bases). Trimming took off 6 bases at V and 2 bases at J, with 10 bases between the two ends. The CDR3 is 13 residues long. CDR1 MNHEY and CDR2 SVGAGI come from the germline V gene. The CDR3 loop reads CASRYTGNYGYTF. CDR3 nucleotide sequence: TGTGCCAGCAGATACACAGGGAACTATGGCTACACCTTC.

The V gene is TRBV7-6, the J gene TRBJ1-1, with D possibly matching TRBD1 (5 bases). CDR1 and CDR2 (germline): SGHVS, FNYEAQ. The V end lost 5 bases, the J end lost 0 bases, and 13 bases lay between the germline ends. The CDR3 sequence is 15 residues long. CDR3 DNA sequence: TGTGCCAGCAGCCCCCAGACAGTGATGAACACTGAAGCTTTCTTT. Translation: CASSPQTVMNTEAFF.

This chain uses TRBV6-2 or TRBV6-3 with TRBJ1-1; no clear D gene. The CDR3 runs to 12 residues. The V gene lost 4 bases and the J gene lost 6 bases, with 9 bases spanning the gap. Germline loops: CDR1 MNHEY, CDR2 SVGEGT. This chain's CDR3 is CASSSTSAEAFF. DNA for the CDR3: TGTGCCAGCAGTTCAACCAGCGCTGAAGCTTTCTTT.

V and J are TRBV13 and TRBJ2-5, with 14 nucleotides matching TRBD2. CDR3 length: 17 amino acids. V trimming: 0 bases; J trimming: 5 bases; junction bases outside the gene matches: 5. Looked up from germline, CDR1 is PRHDT and CDR2 is FYEKMQ (reference sequence). The chain's CDR3 is CASSLGTSGGAGETQYF. In nucleotides, the CDR3 is TGTGCCAGCAGCTTAGGGACTAGCGGGGGGGCCGGGGAGACCCAGTACTTC.

The CDR3 bases are TGCGCCAGCAGCCAGAGGACAGGGACGAGCACAGATACGCAGTATTTT. Its translation is CASSQRTGTSTDTQYF. The chain combines TRBV4-1 with TRBJ2-3; 8 nucleotides align to TRBD1. The germline V gene encodes CDR1 MGHRA and CDR2 YSYEKL. There are 16 residues in the CDR3. The V gene end was trimmed by 3 bases and the J gene end by 0 bases; junction bases not matched to a gene: 5.

The chain links TRBV29-1 to TRBJ1-4; a possible D gene is TRBD1 (5 bases). Germline loops: CDR1 SQVTM, CDR2 ANQGSEA. V lost 4 bases and J 4 bases, leaving 10 bases between the germline ends. CDR3 length: 13 amino acids. CDR3 DNA sequence: TGCAGCGTTGGGGGGAGGGGTAATGAAAAACTGTTTTTT. Protein sequence: CSVGGRGNEKLFF. Supplemented by reference TRBV29-1 and TRBJ1-4, the full variable domain reads SAVISQKPSRDICQRGTSLTIQCQVDSQVTMMFWYRQQPGQSLTLIATANQGSEATYESGFVIDKFPISRPNLTFSTLTVSNMSPEDSSIYLCSVGGRGNEKLFFGSGTQLSVL.

This clone was seen only once. This chain joins TRBV6-5 and TRBJ2-5, with TRBD2 matching over 7 bases. CDR3 length equals 14 residues. CDR1 and CDR2 from the germline V gene are MNHEY and SVGAGI. J gave up 2 bases and V 2 bases, and 2 bases lay outside the gene matches. DNA of the CDR3: TGTGCCAGCAGTTACGGGGGGGGGCAAGAGACCCAGTACTTC. It is translated as CASSYGGGQETQYF.

CDR3 protein: CASSQPTRGCPTDTQYF. The CDR3 bases are TGCGCCAGCAGTCAACCAACCCGGGGGTGTCCCACAGATACGCAGTATTTT. This chain uses TRBV23-1 with TRBJ2-3, with D perhaps matching TRBD2 (6 bases). TRBV23-1 is an open reading frame, and its role is uncertain. CDR3 size: 17 residues. The V gene lost 2 bases and the J gene lost 2 bases, with 17 bases spanning the gap.

The chain has TRBV7-6 and TRBJ2-3; 12 bases match TRBD2. Losses at the gene ends were 5 bases for V and 6 bases for J; bases not matched to a gene: 9. The V gene's germline CDR1 is SGHVS and CDR2 FNYEAQ. This CDR3 has 16 amino acids. DNA for the CDR3: TGTGCCAGCAGCCTCCGGCTAGCGGGGGGGACGGATACGCAGTATTTT. Its protein is CASSLRLAGGTDTQYF.